The 8 T cell receptor beta chains given below trace back to one sample, sequenced in a study of CD8 T cells in ankylosing spondylitis. MiXCR, applied by TCRdb to the 5' RACE reads, yields one record per CDR3 protein. Here the sample spans tens of thousands of distinct CDR3 sequences, 6% to 7.5% being singletons. The sample consisted of blood, either unsorted or a sorted T cell fraction (not recorded which). These receptors were taken from a female donor with ankylosing spondylitis or in good health (not recorded which).

This clonotype was counted many times. The chain employs TRBV4-1 and TRBJ2-4, with no clear D. The CDR3 has 15 residues. Trimming took 5 bases from V and 0 from J, leaving 11 bases between them. The V gene's germline CDR1 is MGHRA and CDR2 YSYEKL. The CDR3 loop reads CASSGQRAAKNIQYF. Here the CDR3 DNA reads TGCGCCAGCAGCGGCCAGCGCGCAGCCAAAAACATTCAGTACTTC.

This clonotype was seen only a few times. CDR3 protein: CASSLGQGTYEQYF. The CDR3 region has the DNA TGTGCCAGCTCGCTGGGACAGGGGACCTACGAGCAGTACTTC. The V and J genes are TRBV18 and TRBJ2-7; 10 nucleotides align to TRBD1. V was pared by 6 bases and J by 2 bases, with 4 bases of the junction left unmatched. This CDR3 comprises 14 residues. From germline, CDR1 is KGHSH and CDR2 LQKENI. Looking up the rest from reference TRBV18 and TRBJ2-7 gives the full variable domain: NAGVMQNPRHLVRRRGQEARLRCSPMKGHSHVYWYRQLPEEGLKFMVYLQKENIIDESGMPKERFSAEFPKEGPSILRIQQVVRGDSAAYFCASSLGQGTYEQYFGPGTRLTVT.

This clonotype was seen ten or more times. The chain is built from TRBV5-4 and TRBJ2-2; maybe TRBD2 (6 bases). The CDR3 is 14 amino acids. The germline V gene has CDR1 SGHNT and CDR2 YYREEE (reference sequence). V gave up 4 bases and J gave up 5 bases, with 12 bases separating them. CDR3 protein: CASSGGLTTGELFF. In DNA, the CDR3 is TGTGCCAGCAGCGGAGGACTAACAACCGGGGAGCTGTTTTTT.

This clonotype occurred many times. This rearrangement joins TRBV5-6 to TRBJ2-7; D is ambiguous. V was shortened by 4 bases and J by 3 bases, with 5 bases between the two germline ends. The CDR3 covers 11 residues. Germline assignment: CDR1 SGHDT and CDR2 YYEEEE. CDR3 protein: CASSVDYEQYF. The CDR3 DNA reads TGTGCCAGCAGCGTGGACTACGAGCAGTACTTC.

Comment on this clonotype: This may stem from a read error, because a much larger clone lies one nucleotide away. The chain has TRBV23-1 and TRBJ2-1; 7 bases are shared with TRBD1. TRBV23-1 is an open reading frame whose function is uncertain. There are 15 residues in the CDR3. The CDR3: CASAGTEVGYSEQFF. For the CDR3, the DNA is TGCGCCAGCGCCGGGACAGAGGTGGGCTACAGTGAGCAGTTCTTC.

The chain carries TRBV7-2 and TRBJ1-4, with D maybe TRBD1 (6 bases). The V end lost 5 bases, the J end lost 7 bases, and 14 bases lay between the germline ends. Germline V gives CDR1 SGHTA, CDR2 FQGNSA. The CDR3 spans 14 residues. CDR3 DNA: TGTGCCAGCAGCCCTGGGGGGCAGGGTGAAAAACTGTTTTTT. Its protein product is CASSPGGQGEKLFF.

This clonotype was detected a few times. The CDR3 sequence is CASKQEETQYF. The CDR3 nucleotides read TGTGCCAGTAAGCAGGAAGAGACCCAGTACTTC. The chain links TRBV6-6 to TRBJ2-5; no definite D call. The CDR3 contains 11 residues. Germline assignment: CDR1 MNHNY and CDR2 SVGAGI (reference sequence). Trimming shortened V by 9 bases and J by 3 bases, and 8 bases separated the two germline ends.

The chain employs TRBV19 and TRBJ2-2; D not certain. Trimming took off 5 bases at V and 2 bases at J, with 12 bases between the two ends. Germline V gene sequence: CDR1 LNHDA, CDR2 SQIVND (reference sequence). The CDR3 sequence is 15 residues long. The CDR3 nucleotides read TGTGCCAGTAGTCCTTTGACACCAAACACCGGGGAGCTGTTTTTT. The encoded protein is CASSPLTPNTGELFF.